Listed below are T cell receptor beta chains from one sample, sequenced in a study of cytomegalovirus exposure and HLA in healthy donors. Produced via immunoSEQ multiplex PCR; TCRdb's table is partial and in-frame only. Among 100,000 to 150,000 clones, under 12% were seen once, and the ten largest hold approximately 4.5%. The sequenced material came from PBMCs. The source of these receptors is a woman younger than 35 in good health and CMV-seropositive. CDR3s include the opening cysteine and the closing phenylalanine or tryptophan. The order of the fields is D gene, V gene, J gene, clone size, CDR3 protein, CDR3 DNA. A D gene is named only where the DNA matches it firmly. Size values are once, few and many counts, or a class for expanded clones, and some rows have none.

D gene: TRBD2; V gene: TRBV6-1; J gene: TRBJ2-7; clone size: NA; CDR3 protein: CASSVGLAAYSYEQYF; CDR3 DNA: TGTGCCAGCAGTGTGGGGCTAGCGGCGTACTCCTACGAGCAGTACTTC
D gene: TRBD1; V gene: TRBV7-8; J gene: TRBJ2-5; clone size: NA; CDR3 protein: CASKGAGETQYF; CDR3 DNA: TGTGCCAGCAAGGGGGCAGGGGAGACCCAGTACTTC
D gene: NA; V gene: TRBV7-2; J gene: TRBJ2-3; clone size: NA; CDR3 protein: CASSLSSGSTDTQYF; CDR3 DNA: TGTGCCAGCAGCTTGTCGAGCGGGAGCACAGATACGCAGTATTTT
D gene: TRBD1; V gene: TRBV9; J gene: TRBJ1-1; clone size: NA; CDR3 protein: CASSGDRGLVTEAFF; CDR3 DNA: TGTGCCAGCAGCGGGGACAGGGGATTGGTCACTGAAGCTTTCTTT
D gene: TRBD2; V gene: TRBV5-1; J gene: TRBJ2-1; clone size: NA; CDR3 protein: CASSLGLASYNEQFF; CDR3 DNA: TGCGCCAGCAGCTTGGGACTAGCGAGTTACAATGAGCAGTTCTTC
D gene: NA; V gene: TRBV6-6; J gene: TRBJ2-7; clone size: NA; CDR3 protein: CASSETSSYEQYF; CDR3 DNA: TGTGCCAGCAGTGAGACTAGCTCCTACGAGCAGTACTTC
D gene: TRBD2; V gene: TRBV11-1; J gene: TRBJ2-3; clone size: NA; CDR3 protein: CASSKTSGRARVTDTQYF; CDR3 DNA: TGTGCCAGCAGCAAGACTAGCGGGAGGGCCAGGGTCACAGATACGCAGTATTTT
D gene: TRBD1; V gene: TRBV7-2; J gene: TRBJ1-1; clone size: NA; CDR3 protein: CASSVMGQVITEAFF; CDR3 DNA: TGTGCCAGCAGCGTGATGGGACAGGTAATCACTGAAGCTTTCTTT
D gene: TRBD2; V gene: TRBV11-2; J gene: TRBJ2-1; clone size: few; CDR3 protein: CASSAPPGLAGARNEQFF; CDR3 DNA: TGTGCCAGCAGCGCTCCGCCGGGACTAGCGGGAGCTCGCAATGAGCAGTTCTTC
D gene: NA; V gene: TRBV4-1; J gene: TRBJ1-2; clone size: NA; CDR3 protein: CASSQGQERSYGYTF; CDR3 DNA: TGCGCCAGCAGCCAGGGACAAGAAAGGAGCTATGGCTACACCTTC
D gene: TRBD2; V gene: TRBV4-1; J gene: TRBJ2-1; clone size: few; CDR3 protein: CASSLWTSGYNEQFF; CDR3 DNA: TGCGCCAGCAGCCTTTGGACTAGCGGCTACAATGAGCAGTTCTTC
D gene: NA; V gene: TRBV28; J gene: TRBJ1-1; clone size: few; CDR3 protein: CASSFLPGGYTEAFF; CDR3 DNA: TGTGCCAGCAGTTTCCTCCCCGGGGGTTACACTGAAGCTTTCTTT
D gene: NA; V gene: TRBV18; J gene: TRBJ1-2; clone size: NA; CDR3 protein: CASSEGDVYGYTF; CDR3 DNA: TGTGCCAGCTCAGAGGGCGATGTCTATGGCTACACCTTC
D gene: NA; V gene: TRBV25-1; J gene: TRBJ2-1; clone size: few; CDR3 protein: CASTGQHNEQFF; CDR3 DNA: TGTGCCAGCACCGGACAGCACAATGAGCAGTTCTTC
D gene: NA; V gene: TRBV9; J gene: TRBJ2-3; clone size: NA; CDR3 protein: CASSPSPTGIDTQYF; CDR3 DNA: TGTGCCAGCAGCCCCAGTCCCACAGGGATAGATACGCAGTATTTT
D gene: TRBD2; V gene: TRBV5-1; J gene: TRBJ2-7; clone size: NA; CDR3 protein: CASSWEGLAGVSYEQYF; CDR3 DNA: TGCGCCAGCAGCTGGGAGGGACTAGCGGGAGTATCCTACGAGCAGTACTTC
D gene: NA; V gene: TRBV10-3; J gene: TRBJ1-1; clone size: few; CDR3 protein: CAISPGEGNTEAFF; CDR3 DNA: TGTGCCATCAGTCCCGGAGAGGGGAACACTGAAGCTTTCTTT
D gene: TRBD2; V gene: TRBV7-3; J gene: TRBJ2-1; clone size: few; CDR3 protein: CASSSGLAGYNEQFF; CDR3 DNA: TGTGCCAGCAGTTCGGGACTAGCGGGTTACAATGAGCAGTTCTTC
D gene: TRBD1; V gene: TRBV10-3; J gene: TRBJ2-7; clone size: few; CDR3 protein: CAISGTGQGLYEQYF; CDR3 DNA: TGTGCCATCAGTGGAACGGGACAGGGGTTATACGAGCAGTACTTC
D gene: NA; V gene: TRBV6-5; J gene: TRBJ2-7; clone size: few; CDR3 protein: CASSPGWRDYEQYF; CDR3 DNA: TGTGCCAGCAGTCCAGGCTGGCGGGATTACGAGCAGTACTTC
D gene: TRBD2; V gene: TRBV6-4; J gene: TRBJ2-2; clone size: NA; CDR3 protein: CASGLATGELFF; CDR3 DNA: TGTGCCAGCGGACTAGCCACCGGGGAGCTGTTTTTT
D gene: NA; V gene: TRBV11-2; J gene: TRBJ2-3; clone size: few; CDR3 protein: CASSLRVPSTDTQYF; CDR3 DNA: TGTGCCAGCAGCTTACGTGTCCCCTCCACAGATACGCAGTATTTT
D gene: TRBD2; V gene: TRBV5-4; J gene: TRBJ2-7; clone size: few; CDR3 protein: CASSYDGLAGGSYEQYF; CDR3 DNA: TGTGCCAGCAGCTACGATGGACTAGCGGGAGGGTCCTACGAGCAGTACTTC
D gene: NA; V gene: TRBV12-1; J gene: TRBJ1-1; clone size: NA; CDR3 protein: CASLSWTEAFF; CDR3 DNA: TGTGCCAGCCTCAGTTGGACTGAAGCTTTCTTT
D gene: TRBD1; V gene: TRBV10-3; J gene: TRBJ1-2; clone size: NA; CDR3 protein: CAISPGTGSDFSYGYTF; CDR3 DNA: TGTGCCATCAGTCCAGGGACAGGGAGTGACTTTAGCTATGGCTACACCTTC
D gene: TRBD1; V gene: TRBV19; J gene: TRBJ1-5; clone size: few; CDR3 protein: CASHNSGQPNQPQHF; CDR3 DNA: TGTGCCAGTCACAACTCGGGACAGCCCAATCAGCCCCAGCATTTT
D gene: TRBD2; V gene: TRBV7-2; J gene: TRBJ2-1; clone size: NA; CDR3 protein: CASTLRPRAGRLYNEQFF; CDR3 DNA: TGTGCCAGCACCCTACGTCCCCGGGCCGGGAGGCTTTACAATGAGCAGTTCTTC
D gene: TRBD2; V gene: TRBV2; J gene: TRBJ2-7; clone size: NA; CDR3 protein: CASSIGAGMYEQYF; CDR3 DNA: TGTGCCAGCTCGATCGGAGCGGGGATGTACGAGCAGTACTTC
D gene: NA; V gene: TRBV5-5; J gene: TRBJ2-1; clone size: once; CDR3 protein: CASSSGLRNEQFF; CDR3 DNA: TGTGCCAGCAGCTCGGGGTTGCGGAATGAGCAGTTCTTC
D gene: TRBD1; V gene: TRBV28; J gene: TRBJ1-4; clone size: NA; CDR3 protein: CASSLRQGLNEKLFF; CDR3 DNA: TGTGCCAGCAGCCTTAGACAGGGACTTAATGAAAAACTGTTTTTT
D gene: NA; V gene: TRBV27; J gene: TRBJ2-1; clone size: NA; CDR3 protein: CASSLRGTPIYNEQFF; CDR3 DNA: TGTGCCAGCAGTTTACGCGGGACTCCTATCTACAATGAGCAGTTCTTC
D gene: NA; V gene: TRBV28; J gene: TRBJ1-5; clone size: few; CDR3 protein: CASSPRQELNQPQHF; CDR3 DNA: TGTGCCAGCAGTCCGCGACAGGAACTCAATCAGCCCCAGCATTTT
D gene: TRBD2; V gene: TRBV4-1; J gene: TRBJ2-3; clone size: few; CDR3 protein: CASSLGGLASDTQYF; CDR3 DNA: TGCGCCAGCAGCCTAGGGGGACTAGCCTCAGATACGCAGTATTTT
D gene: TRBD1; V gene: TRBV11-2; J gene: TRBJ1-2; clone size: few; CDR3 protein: CASSGQGANGYTF; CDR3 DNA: TGTGCCAGCAGCGGACAGGGGGCGAATGGCTACACCTTC
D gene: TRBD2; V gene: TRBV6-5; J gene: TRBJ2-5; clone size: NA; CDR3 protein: CASSYFGLAGGSTQYF; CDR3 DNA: TGTGCCAGCAGTTACTTCGGACTAGCGGGAGGGTCGACCCAGTACTTC
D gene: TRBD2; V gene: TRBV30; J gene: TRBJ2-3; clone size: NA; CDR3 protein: CAWSVYGTRRVDTQYF; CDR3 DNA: TGTGCCTGGAGTGTTTACGGGACTAGGCGCGTAGATACGCAGTATTTT
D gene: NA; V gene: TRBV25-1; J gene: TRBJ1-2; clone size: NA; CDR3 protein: CASSEQDTLGYGYTF; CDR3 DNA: TGTGCCAGCAGTGAACAGGACACTCTCGGCTATGGCTACACCTTC
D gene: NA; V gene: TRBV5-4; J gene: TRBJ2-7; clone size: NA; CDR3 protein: CASSVLEGSYEQYF; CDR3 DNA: TGTGCCAGCAGCGTATTGGAGGGATCCTACGAGCAGTACTTC
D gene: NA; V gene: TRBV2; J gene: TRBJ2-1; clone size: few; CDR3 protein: CASGPPVYNEQFF; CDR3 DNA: TGTGCCAGCGGTCCCCCGGTCTACAATGAGCAGTTCTTC
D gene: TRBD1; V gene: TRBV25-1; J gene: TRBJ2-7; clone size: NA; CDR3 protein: CASRSTGEVSEQYF; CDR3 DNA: TGTGCCAGCAGGTCGACAGGGGAGGTGTCCGAGCAGTACTTC
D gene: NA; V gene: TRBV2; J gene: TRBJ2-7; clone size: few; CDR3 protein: CASHGVGGSYEQYF; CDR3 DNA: TGTGCCTCTCATGGGGTAGGGGGCTCCTACGAGCAGTACTTC
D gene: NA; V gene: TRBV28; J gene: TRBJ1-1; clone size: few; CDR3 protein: CASSFFQNMNTEAFF; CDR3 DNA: TGTGCCAGCAGTTTCTTCCAGAACATGAACACTGAAGCTTTCTTT
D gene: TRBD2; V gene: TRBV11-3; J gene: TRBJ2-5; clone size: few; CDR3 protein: CASSVSGTQETQYF; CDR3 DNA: TGTGCCAGCAGCGTTAGCGGGACCCAAGAGACCCAGTACTTC
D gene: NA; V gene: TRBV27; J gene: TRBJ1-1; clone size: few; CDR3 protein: CASSLVADTEAFF; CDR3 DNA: TGTGCCAGCAGTTTAGTGGCGGACACTGAAGCTTTCTTT
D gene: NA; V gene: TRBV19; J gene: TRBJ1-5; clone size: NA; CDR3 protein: CASSNSGGYSNQPQHF; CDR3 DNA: TGTGCCAGTAGTAACTCTGGAGGTTATAGCAATCAGCCCCAGCATTTT
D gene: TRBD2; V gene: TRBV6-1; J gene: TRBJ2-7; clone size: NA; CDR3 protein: CASLLAGVGEQYF; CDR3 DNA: TGTGCCAGCCTCCTAGCGGGAGTCGGGGAGCAGTACTTC
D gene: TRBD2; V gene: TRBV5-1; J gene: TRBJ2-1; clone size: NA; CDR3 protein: CASSLEMAGGNEQFF; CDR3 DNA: TGCGCCAGCAGCTTGGAGATGGCGGGAGGCAATGAGCAGTTCTTC
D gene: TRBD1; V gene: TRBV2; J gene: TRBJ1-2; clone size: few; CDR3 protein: CASSELQGAYGYTF; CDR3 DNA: TGTGCCAGCAGTGAACTACAGGGGGCCTATGGCTACACCTTC
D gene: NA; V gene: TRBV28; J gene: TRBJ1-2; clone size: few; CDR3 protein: CASSPAAGANYGYTF; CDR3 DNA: TGTGCCAGCAGTCCTGCAGCCGGAGCTAACTATGGCTACACCTTC
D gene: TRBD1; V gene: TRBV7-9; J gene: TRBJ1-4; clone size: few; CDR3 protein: CASSSLGGQGEKLFF; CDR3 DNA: TGTGCCAGCAGCTCCCTCGGGGGACAGGGGGAAAAACTGTTTTTT
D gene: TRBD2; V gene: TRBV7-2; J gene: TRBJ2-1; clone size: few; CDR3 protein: CASSILSSGAYNEQFF; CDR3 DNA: TGTGCCAGCAGCATCCTTTCTAGCGGAGCTTACAATGAGCAGTTCTTC
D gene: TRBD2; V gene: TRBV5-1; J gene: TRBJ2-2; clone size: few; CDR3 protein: CASSTGTSANTGELFF; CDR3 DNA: TGCGCCAGCAGCACGGGGACTAGCGCGAACACCGGGGAGCTGTTTTTT
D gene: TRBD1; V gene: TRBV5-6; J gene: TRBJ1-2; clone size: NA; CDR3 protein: CASSSPHDRAIDGYTF; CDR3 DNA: TGTGCCAGCAGTTCCCCCCATGACAGGGCTATCGATGGCTACACCTTC
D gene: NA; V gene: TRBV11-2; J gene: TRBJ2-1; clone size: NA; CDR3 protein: CASSLYGGPGYNEQFF; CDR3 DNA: TGTGCCAGCAGCTTATATGGGGGCCCGGGATACAATGAGCAGTTCTTC
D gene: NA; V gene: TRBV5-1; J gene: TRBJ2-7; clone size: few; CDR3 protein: CASSPGQTSYEQYF; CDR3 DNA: TGCGCCAGCAGCCCGGGACAAACCTCCTACGAGCAGTACTTC
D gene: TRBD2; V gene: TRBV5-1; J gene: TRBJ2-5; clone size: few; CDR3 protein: CASSLYGTSLETQYF; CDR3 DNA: TGCGCCAGCAGCTTGTATGGGACTAGCTTAGAGACCCAGTACTTC